This T cell receptor (beta chain) was recovered during a study of T cells in Graves' hyperthyroidism and ophthalmopathy. About the research overall: Peripheral blood draws took place at initial diagnosis, ahead of any treatment.

Ten or more counts support this clonotype. Authors of the study amplified TCR beta CDR3 regions from RNA transcripts. The HTBI set primed first-round TCR CDR3 RT-PCR. TCRdb used MiXCR to reprocess the multiplex PCR reads, holding one entry per CDR3 protein. The table shows roughly 560,000 distinct CDR3 sequences, with roughly 15% occurring only once. Criteria for exclusion of patients were uncontrolled infection, other autoimmune disease, pregnancy or lactation. The J segment lost 7 bases and the V segment lost 1 base, leaving 2 bases of the junction unmatched. The CDR3 is 15 residues long. The germline V gene encodes CDR1 SGHTA and CDR2 FQGNSA.

The clonotype was recovered from a woman aged 40 to 50 with Graves' ophthalmopathy. Specimen: blood. The V and J genes are TRBV7-2 and TRBJ1-6, with 9 bases lining up with TRBD1. The DNA for the CDR3 is TGTGCCAGCAGCTTAGTTACAGGGGGCAATTCACCCCTCCACTTT. It yields the protein CASSLVTGGNSPLHF.